A single sample is the source of the 10 T cell receptor beta chains below, sequenced in a study of blood T cell repertoires in COVID-19. Some clones are missing from TCRdb's copy, which holds only in-frame ones; the method was immunoSEQ multiplex PCR. The table shows 95,000 to 150,000 clones, with over 75% occurring only once. Material for sequencing was peripheral blood. The receptors derive from a man in his 60s with active or convalescent COVID-19.

The chain has TRBV7-8 and TRBJ2-2, with a weak D call TRBD2 (6 bases). This CDR3 has 18 residues. V was trimmed by 5 bases and J by 2 bases, leaving 21 bases between them. Per germline, CDR1 SGHVS and CDR2 FQNEAQ. The CDR3 nucleotides read TGTGCCAGCAGCCCCCTGCCCATAGCGGCTAGCAACACCGGGGAGCTGTTTTTT. Protein product: CASSPLPIAASNTGELFF.

The genes are TRBV5-6 and TRBJ1-4; 10 nucleotides match TRBD1. The J segment lost 6 bases and the V segment lost 4 bases, leaving 6 bases of the junction unmatched. This CDR3 comprises 15 residues. Per germline, CDR1 SGHDT and CDR2 YYEEEE. CDR3 bases: TGTGCCAGCAGCGCGGACAGGGGGAACGATGAAAAACTGTTTTTT. Translating it yields CASSADRGNDEKLFF.

There are many counts of this clone. V is TRBV7-9 and J is TRBJ2-3; 8 bases align to TRBD1. The CDR3 contains 17 residues. V lost 3 bases, J lost 2 bases, and 10 bases stayed unmatched. The germline V gene has CDR1 SEHNR and CDR2 FQNEAQ (reference sequence). CDR3 protein: CASSFALRTGPTDTQYF. The DNA of the CDR3 is TGTGCCAGCAGCTTTGCCCTCCGGACAGGGCCCACAGATACGCAGTATTTT.

CDR3 protein: CASSTPTGNTEAFF. The CDR3 DNA reads as TGTGCCAGTAGTACCCCAACAGGGAACACTGAAGCTTTCTTT. The chain couples TRBV19 to TRBJ1-1; D is perhaps TRBD1 (5 bases). V dropped 4 bases and J dropped 1 base, with 10 bases sitting between them. This CDR3 is built from 14 residues. The V gene's germline CDR1 is LNHDA and CDR2 SQIVND (reference sequence).

The DNA of the CDR3 is TGCGCCAGCAGCCCCGGACAGCCGGAAGAGACCCAGTACTTC. Amino acid sequence: CASSPGQPEETQYF. The rearrangement joins TRBV5-1 to TRBJ2-5, with D perhaps matching TRBD1 (6 bases). The germline V gene encodes CDR1 SGHRS and CDR2 YFSETQ. V was clipped by 4 bases and J by 3 bases, with 13 bases between them. The CDR3 has 14 amino acids.

This rearrangement joins TRBV7-7 to TRBJ1-3, with D tentatively TRBD1 (6 bases). V lost 0 bases, J lost 2 bases, and 8 bases lay in between. Germline V gene lookup returns CDR1 SSHAT and CDR2 FNYEAQ (reference sequence). The CDR3 length is 15 residues. The DNA of the CDR3 is TGTGCCAGCAGCTTAGCACAGGGACCTGGAAACACCATATATTTT. This gives the protein CASSLAQGPGNTIYF. The full variable domain, in which reference TRBV7-7 and TRBJ1-3 provide the parts outside the CDR3, is GAGVSQSPRYKVTKRGQDVTLRCDPISSHATLYWYQQALGQGPEFLTYFNYEAQPDKSGLPSDRFSAERPEGSISTLTIQRTEQRDSAMYRCASSLAQGPGNTIYFGEGSWLTVV.

J is TRBJ1-3 and V is TRBV5-8; D gene uncertain. This CDR3 region has 14 residues. V lost 3 bases and J 4 bases, leaving 11 bases between the germline ends. The germline V gene encodes CDR1 SGHTS and CDR2 YDEGEE. CDR3 coding DNA: TGTGCCAGCAGCTGGCTGCTCTCGGGAAACACCATATATTTT. It translates to CASSWLLSGNTIYF.

This sequence joins TRBV27 and TRBJ2-2, with TRBD2 identical over 7 bases. This CDR3 region has 16 residues. V lost 6 bases to trimming and J lost 2 bases; unmatched junction nucleotides: 9. The germline V gene has CDR1 MNHEY and CDR2 SMNVEV (reference sequence). The DNA of the CDR3 is TGTGCCAGCAGCCCAATACTAGCGACAAACACCGGGGAGCTGTTTTTT. This translates into CASSPILATNTGELFF.

The chain has TRBV28 and TRBJ1-1; 9 nucleotides line up with TRBD1. V dropped 6 bases and J dropped 11; count of bases not matched to a gene: 10. CDR1 is MDHEN and CDR2 is SYDVKM in the germline V gene. The CDR3 is 13 residues long. The DNA of the CDR3 is TGTGCCAGCAGGGCCACAGGGGGCGTTTCGGCTTTCTTT. It is translated as CASRATGGVSAFF.

V is TRBV24-1 and J is TRBJ2-1; weak D call: TRBD1 (5 bases). This CDR3 contains 15 residues. Germline CDR1 KGHDR, CDR2 SFDVKD. Trimming took off 4 bases at V and 4 bases at J, with 13 bases between the two ends. CDR3 region: CATSDTTGKYNEQFF. The CDR3 DNA is TGTGCCACCAGTGACACTACAGGAAAGTACAATGAGCAGTTCTTC.